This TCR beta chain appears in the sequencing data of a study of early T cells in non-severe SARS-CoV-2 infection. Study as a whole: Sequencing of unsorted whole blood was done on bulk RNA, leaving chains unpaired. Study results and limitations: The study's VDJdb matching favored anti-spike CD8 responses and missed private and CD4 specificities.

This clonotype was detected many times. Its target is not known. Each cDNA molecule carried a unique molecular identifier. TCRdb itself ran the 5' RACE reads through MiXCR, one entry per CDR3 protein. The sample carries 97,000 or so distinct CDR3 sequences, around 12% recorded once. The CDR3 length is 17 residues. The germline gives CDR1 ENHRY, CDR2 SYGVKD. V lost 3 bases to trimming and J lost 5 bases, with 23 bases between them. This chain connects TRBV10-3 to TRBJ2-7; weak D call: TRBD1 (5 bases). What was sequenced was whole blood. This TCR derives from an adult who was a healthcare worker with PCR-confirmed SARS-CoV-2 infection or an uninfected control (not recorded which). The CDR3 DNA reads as TGTGCCATCAGTGAAGGAACAGGAGCCTGGCTTACTAACGAGCAGTACTTC. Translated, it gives CAISEGTGAWLTNEQYF.